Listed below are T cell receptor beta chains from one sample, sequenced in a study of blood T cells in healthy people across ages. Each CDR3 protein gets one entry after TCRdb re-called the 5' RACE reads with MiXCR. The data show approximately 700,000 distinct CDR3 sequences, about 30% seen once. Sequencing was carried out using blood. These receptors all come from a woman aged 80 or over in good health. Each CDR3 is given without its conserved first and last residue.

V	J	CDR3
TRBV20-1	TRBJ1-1	RARGGEGKAF
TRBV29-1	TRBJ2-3	SVPRDPRHTQY
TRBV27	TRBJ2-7	ASSDTDRGGWRASYEQY
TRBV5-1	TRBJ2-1	ASSLAGQLSYNEQF
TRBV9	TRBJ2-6	ASSANSGANVLT
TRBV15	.	ATSDRLGTYEQY
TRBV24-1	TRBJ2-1	ATSDLAGSRF
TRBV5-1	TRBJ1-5	ASSPGARDQPQH
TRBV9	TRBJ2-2	ASRSGPANTGELF
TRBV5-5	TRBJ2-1	ASSLEQGSSYNEQF
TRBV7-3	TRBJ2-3	ASSYEGNTQY
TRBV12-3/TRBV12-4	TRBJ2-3	ASSLPGGPQY
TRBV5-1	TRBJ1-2	ASSFQGDYGYT
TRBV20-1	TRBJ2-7	SAFRGGAGYEQY
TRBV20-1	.	SASRRSSEQY
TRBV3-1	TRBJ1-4	ASSLYRPGQGEKLF
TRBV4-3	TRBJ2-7	ASSLDWDTGEQY
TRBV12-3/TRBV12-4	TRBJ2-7	ASSLKTRSYEQY
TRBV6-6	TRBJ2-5	ASSPLLLGETQY
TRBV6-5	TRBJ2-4	ASKDLNIQY
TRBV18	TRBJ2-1	ASSPRVTSGYNEQF
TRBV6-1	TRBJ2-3	ASSLLAGGRPDTQY
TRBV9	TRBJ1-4	ASSVEPTNEKLF
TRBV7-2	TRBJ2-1	ASSFSLNYNEQF
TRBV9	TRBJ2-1	ASSPGRVSIYNEQF
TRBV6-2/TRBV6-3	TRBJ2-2	ASSPHSGRNTGELF
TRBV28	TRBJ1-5	ASRGQGRNQPQH
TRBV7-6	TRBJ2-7	ASSYSAGPYEQY
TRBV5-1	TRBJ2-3	ASSFDSPTDTQY
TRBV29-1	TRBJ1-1	SAQVPMNTEAF
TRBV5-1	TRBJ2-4	ASSLVLGQGARFAKNIQY
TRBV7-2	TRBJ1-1	ASRFTGNTEAF
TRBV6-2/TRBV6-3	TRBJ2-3	ASSVATSNTQY
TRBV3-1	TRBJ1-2	ASSQGMGNYGYT
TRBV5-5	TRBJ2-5	ASSSGGGETQY